These T cell receptor beta chains were read from a single sample in a study of CD8+ T cells in alopecia areata. The protocol was immunoSEQ multiplex PCR, while the TCRdb copy is restricted to in-frame clones and leaves out a portion. This table holds 60,000 to 65,000 clones, roughly 45% found once. Source material: NKG2D-low CD8+ T cells sorted from blood. The receptor set was obtained from a human donor with alopecia areata. CDR3s include the opening cysteine and the closing phenylalanine or tryptophan. Fields, in order: J gene, V gene, D gene, clone size, CDR3 protein, CDR3 DNA. The D gene is left open where the match is weak. Clone size is given for some rows only: seen once, a few or many times, or a class if the clone is expanded.

j_gene: TRBJ2-1; v_gene: TRBV13; d_gene: NA; abundance: few; CDR3aa: CASSSHGLNNEQFF; CDR3nt: TGTGCCAGCAGCTCCCACGGACTAAACAATGAGCAGTTCTTC
j_gene: TRBJ2-5; v_gene: TRBV27; d_gene: NA; abundance: NA; CDR3aa: CASSSQADQETQYF; CDR3nt: TGTGCCAGCAGTTCACAAGCCGACCAAGAGACCCAGTACTTC
j_gene: TRBJ2-7; v_gene: TRBV20-1; d_gene: NA; abundance: few; CDR3aa: CSAMLYEQYF; CDR3nt: TGCAGTGCTATGCTGTACGAGCAGTACTTC
j_gene: TRBJ1-1; v_gene: TRBV27; d_gene: TRBD1; abundance: NA; CDR3aa: CASSLWTGGNTEAFF; CDR3nt: TGTGCCAGCAGTTTATGGACAGGGGGCAACACTGAAGCTTTCTTT
j_gene: TRBJ2-7; v_gene: TRBV6-6; d_gene: NA; abundance: NA; CDR3aa: CAKPWGGPPYEQYF; CDR3nt: TGTGCCAAGCCTTGGGGGGGGCCTCCCTACGAGCAGTACTTC
j_gene: TRBJ2-7; v_gene: TRBV7-9; d_gene: NA; abundance: NA; CDR3aa: CASTPGGVAYEQYF; CDR3nt: TGTGCCAGCACCCCTGGAGGGGTCGCCTACGAGCAGTACTTC
j_gene: TRBJ2-1; v_gene: TRBV7-9; d_gene: NA; abundance: NA; CDR3aa: CASSLVGPETYNEQFF; CDR3nt: TGTGCCAGCAGCTTAGTTGGGCCGGAAACCTACAATGAGCAGTTCTTC
j_gene: TRBJ1-2; v_gene: TRBV6-6; d_gene: TRBD1; abundance: NA; CDR3aa: CASSQREDRVDYGYTF; CDR3nt: TGTGCCAGCAGTCAGAGAGAGGACAGGGTTGACTATGGCTACACCTTC
j_gene: TRBJ2-1; v_gene: TRBV27; d_gene: TRBD2; abundance: NA; CDR3aa: CASSHGPGLYYEQFF; CDR3nt: TGTGCCAGCAGTCATGGACCGGGACTATATTATGAGCAGTTCTTC
j_gene: TRBJ1-4; v_gene: TRBV15; d_gene: TRBD1; abundance: many; CDR3aa: CATSRDGDSNEKLFF; CDR3nt: TGTGCCACCAGCAGAGATGGGGACAGCAATGAAAAACTGTTTTTT
j_gene: TRBJ2-7; v_gene: TRBV7-8; d_gene: NA; abundance: NA; CDR3aa: CASSFRQTYEQYF; CDR3nt: TGTGCCAGCAGCTTCCGACAAACCTACGAGCAGTACTTC
j_gene: TRBJ1-5; v_gene: TRBV5-1; d_gene: TRBD1; abundance: NA; CDR3aa: CASSTTGGLNQPQHF; CDR3nt: TGCGCCAGCAGCACTACAGGGGGTTTAAATCAGCCCCAGCATTTT
j_gene: TRBJ2-5; v_gene: TRBV28; d_gene: NA; abundance: few; CDR3aa: CASSRALETQYF; CDR3nt: TGTGCCAGCAGTCGGGCATTGGAGACCCAGTACTTC
j_gene: TRBJ2-2; v_gene: TRBV5-1; d_gene: NA; abundance: NA; CDR3aa: CASSLYTGELFF; CDR3nt: TGCGCCAGCAGCTTGTACACCGGGGAGCTGTTTTTT
j_gene: TRBJ1-1; v_gene: TRBV9; d_gene: NA; abundance: NA; CDR3aa: CASSVGNGRTEAFF; CDR3nt: TGTGCCAGCAGCGTAGGTAATGGAAGAACTGAAGCTTTCTTT
j_gene: TRBJ1-1; v_gene: TRBV20-1; d_gene: NA; abundance: NA; CDR3aa: CSASKAEAFF; CDR3nt: TGCAGTGCTAGTAAAGCTGAAGCTTTCTTT
j_gene: TRBJ2-3; v_gene: TRBV30; d_gene: NA; abundance: NA; CDR3aa: CAWSVRTDTQYF; CDR3nt: TGTGCCTGGAGTGTACGAACAGATACGCAGTATTTT
j_gene: TRBJ1-1; v_gene: TRBV5-4; d_gene: NA; abundance: NA; CDR3aa: CASSFQGFTEAFF; CDR3nt: TGTGCCAGCAGTTTCCAGGGGTTCACTGAAGCTTTCTTT
j_gene: TRBJ1-5; v_gene: TRBV5-1; d_gene: NA; abundance: NA; CDR3aa: CASSLDVSTQPQHF; CDR3nt: TGCGCCAGCAGCCTCGACGTGAGTACTCAGCCCCAGCATTTT
j_gene: TRBJ2-7; v_gene: TRBV2; d_gene: NA; abundance: NA; CDR3aa: CASSELSNSYEQYF; CDR3nt: TGTGCCAGCAGTGAACTCTCCAACTCCTACGAGCAGTACTTC
j_gene: TRBJ2-7; v_gene: TRBV27; d_gene: NA; abundance: NA; CDR3aa: CASSLGWGVSYEQYF; CDR3nt: TGTGCCAGCAGCCTAGGTTGGGGGGTATCCTACGAGCAGTACTTC
j_gene: TRBJ2-7; v_gene: TRBV30; d_gene: TRBD1; abundance: NA; CDR3aa: CAWTIPGQDSYEQYF; CDR3nt: TGTGCCTGGACGATACCGGGACAGGATTCGTACGAGCAGTACTTC
j_gene: TRBJ1-2; v_gene: TRBV5-1; d_gene: NA; abundance: few; CDR3aa: CASSLSDRNYGYTF; CDR3nt: TGCGCCAGCAGCCTCTCGGACAGAAACTATGGCTACACCTTC
j_gene: TRBJ2-7; v_gene: TRBV29-1; d_gene: NA; abundance: few; CDR3aa: CSALGDSYEQYF; CDR3nt: TGCAGCGCTCTTGGGGACTCCTACGAGCAGTACTTC
j_gene: TRBJ2-3; v_gene: TRBV28; d_gene: TRBD2; abundance: few; CDR3aa: CASSSLKREIDTQYF; CDR3nt: TGTGCCAGCAGTTCCCTCAAGCGGGAGATTGATACGCAGTATTTT
j_gene: TRBJ2-5; v_gene: TRBV5-1; d_gene: NA; abundance: few; CDR3aa: CASSLGGGSQETQYF; CDR3nt: TGCGCCAGCAGCTTGGGTGGAGGATCCCAAGAGACCCAGTACTTC
j_gene: TRBJ2-7; v_gene: TRBV28; d_gene: NA; abundance: NA; CDR3aa: CASSWRGPISYEQYF; CDR3nt: TGTGCCAGCAGTTGGAGGGGACCTATCTCCTACGAGCAGTACTTC